This TCR beta chain was recovered during a study of cytomegalovirus exposure and HLA in healthy donors. Study information: Approximately 80 million unique TCRs from HLA-typed donors were held in an early data release.

V lost 7 bases, J lost 6 bases, and 26 bases lay in between. In germline, CDR1 is SGDLS, CDR2 YYNGEE. This CDR3 is built from 16 residues. Primers for the PCR totalled 60 Vbeta and 13 Jbeta. Produced via immunoSEQ multiplex PCR; TCRdb's table is partial and in-frame only. The sample carries about 270,000 clones, just over 85% recorded once. The sequenced sample was PBMCs. This receptor was taken from a man between 35 and 55 years old in good health and CMV-seropositive. The chain is built from TRBV9 and TRBJ2-7, with D possibly TRBD1 on 5 matching bases. The CDR3 region is CASSQGITAPEFEQYF. The CDR3 DNA reads as TGTGCCAGCTCCCAGGGCATAACAGCGCCAGAGTTCGAGCAGTACTTC. The full variable domain, with the rest looked up from reference TRBV9 and TRBJ2-7, is DSGVTQTPKHLITATGQRVTLRCSPRSGDLSVYWYQQSLDQGLQFLIQYYNGEERAKGNILERFSAQQFPDLHSELNLSSLELGDSALYFCASSQGITAPEFEQYFGPGTRLTVT.